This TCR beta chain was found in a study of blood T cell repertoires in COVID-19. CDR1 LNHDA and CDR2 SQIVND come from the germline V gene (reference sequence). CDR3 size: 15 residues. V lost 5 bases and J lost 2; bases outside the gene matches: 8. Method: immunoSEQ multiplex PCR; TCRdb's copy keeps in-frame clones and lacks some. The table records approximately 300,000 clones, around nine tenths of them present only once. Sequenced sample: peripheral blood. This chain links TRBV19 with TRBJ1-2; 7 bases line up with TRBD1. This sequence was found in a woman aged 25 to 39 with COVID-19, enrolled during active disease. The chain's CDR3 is CASSDTMGQNYGYTF. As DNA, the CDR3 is TGTGCCAGTAGTGACACCATGGGACAGAACTATGGCTACACCTTC.